These 9 T cell receptor beta chains originate from one sample sequenced in a study of blood T cell repertoires in COVID-19. Clones were read by immunoSEQ multiplex PCR, and TCRdb kept only the in-frame ones, dropping some. This table has about 51,000 clones, about 86% appearing once. The sample consisted of peripheral blood. These receptors were obtained from a man older than 75 with active COVID-19.

The rearrangement joins TRBV7-2 to TRBJ2-5; tentative D call: TRBD2 (6 bases). This CDR3 region has 14 residues. The germline V gene has CDR1 SGHTA and CDR2 FQGNSA. The V gene lost 0 bases and the J gene lost 3 bases, with 8 bases spanning the gap. CDR3 sequence: CASSLAPSEETQYF. In nucleotides, the CDR3 is TGTGCCAGCAGCTTAGCTCCTAGCGAAGAGACCCAGTACTTC.

CDR3 nucleotide sequence: TGTGCCAGTAGACTCGACACTTCCGATGAGCAGTTCTTC. Translated, it gives CASRLDTSDEQFF. This chain links TRBV19 with TRBJ2-1; D remains unclear. CDR1 and CDR2 from the germline V gene are LNHDA and SQIVND (reference sequence). Trimming took 6 bases from V and 8 from J, leaving 14 bases between them. CDR3 length: 13 residues.

This chain joins TRBV7-9 and TRBJ2-5; TRBD1 matches at 9 bases. Trimming cost V 5 bases and J 5 bases; bases outside gene matches: 9. The CDR3 covers 15 residues. CDR1 SEHNR and CDR2 FQNEAQ come from the germline V gene (reference sequence). The CDR3 DNA reads as TGTGCCAGCAGCCGGCCGGACAGGGGACACGAGACCCAGTACTTC. Translated, it gives CASSRPDRGHETQYF.

The chain recombines TRBV14 with TRBJ2-1; 12 nucleotides align to TRBD2. There are 16 residues in the CDR3. V lost 0 bases to trimming and J lost 10 bases; unmatched junction nucleotides: 7. The germline CDR1 and CDR2 sequences are SGHDN and FVKESK. CDR3 in amino acids: CASSQEWASGRDEQFF. CDR3 nucleotides: TGTGCCAGCAGCCAAGAATGGGCTAGCGGGAGGGACGAGCAGTTCTTC.

The rearrangement joins TRBV19 to TRBJ2-5, with a possible D match to TRBD2 (5 bases). This CDR3 comprises 12 residues. The germline gives CDR1 LNHDA, CDR2 SQIVND (reference sequence). The V and J ends lost 4 bases and 8 bases respectively, with 11 bases between them. The CDR3 reads CASSTRGGTQYF. DNA for the CDR3: TGTGCCAGTAGTACTAGAGGAGGTACCCAGTACTTC.

This clone was seen ten or more times. This rearrangement joins TRBV3-1 (or the pseudogene TRBV3-2) to TRBJ1-3, with no clear D. V was pared by 4 bases and J by 2 bases, with 9 bases between. Germline-derived CDR1 and CDR2 are LGHDT and YNNKEL (reference sequence). The CDR3 is made up of 14 amino acids. The CDR3 nucleotides read TGTGCCAGCAGCCTTAAGGGAGCTGGAAACACCATATATTTT. Translating gives CASSLKGAGNTIYF.

The chain joins TRBV19 to TRBJ1-5, with 9 bases fitting TRBD1. After removal of 1 base from V and 2 bases from J, the junction contained 6 bases not matched to a gene. Per germline, CDR1 LNHDA and CDR2 SQIVND (reference sequence). The CDR3 is made up of 17 amino acids. The CDR3 sequence: CASSIGPQGAGNQPQHF. CDR3 DNA: TGTGCCAGTAGTATAGGTCCACAGGGGGCCGGCAATCAGCCCCAGCATTTT.

This clone came up once. The rearrangement joins TRBV27 to TRBJ1-6; 10 bases line up with TRBD1. Trimming took 6 bases from V and 7 from J; bases not matched to a gene: 6. The CDR3 sequence is 15 residues long. The germline V gene has CDR1 MNHEY and CDR2 SMNVEV (reference sequence). The CDR3, as DNA: TGTGCCAGCAGATCGATGGGACAGGGGAATTCACCCCTCCACTTT. Its translation is CASRSMGQGNSPLHF.

This sequence joins TRBV28 and TRBJ2-3, with TRBD1 matching over 8 bases. The CDR3 length is 15 residues. The junction had 6 bases not matched to a gene; V was cut back by 6 bases and J by 1 base. Germline lookup yields CDR1 MDHEN and CDR2 SYDVKM. CDR3 bases: TGTGCCAGCAGCGCCCCGGGACAGGGCACAGATACGCAGTATTTT. It codes for CASSAPGQGTDTQYF.